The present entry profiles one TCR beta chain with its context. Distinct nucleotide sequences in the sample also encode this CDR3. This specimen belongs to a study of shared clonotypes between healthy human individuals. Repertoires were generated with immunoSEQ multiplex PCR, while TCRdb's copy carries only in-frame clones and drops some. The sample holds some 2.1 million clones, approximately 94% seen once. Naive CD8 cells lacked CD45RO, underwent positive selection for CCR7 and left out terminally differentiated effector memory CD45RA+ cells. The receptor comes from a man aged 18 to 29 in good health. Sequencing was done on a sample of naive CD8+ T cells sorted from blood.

The CDR3 DNA follows: TGTGCCAGCAGCCAACAGGGGGAAGGCACTGAAGCTTTCTTT. Protein sequence: CASSQQGEGTEAFF. The J gene is TRBJ1-1, the V gene TRBV7-9, with 8 bases aligning to TRBD1. The junction had 6 bases not matched to a gene; V was cut back by 5 bases and J by 4 bases. Per the germline V gene, CDR1 is SEHNR and CDR2 is FQNEAQ (reference sequence). This CDR3 region has 14 residues.